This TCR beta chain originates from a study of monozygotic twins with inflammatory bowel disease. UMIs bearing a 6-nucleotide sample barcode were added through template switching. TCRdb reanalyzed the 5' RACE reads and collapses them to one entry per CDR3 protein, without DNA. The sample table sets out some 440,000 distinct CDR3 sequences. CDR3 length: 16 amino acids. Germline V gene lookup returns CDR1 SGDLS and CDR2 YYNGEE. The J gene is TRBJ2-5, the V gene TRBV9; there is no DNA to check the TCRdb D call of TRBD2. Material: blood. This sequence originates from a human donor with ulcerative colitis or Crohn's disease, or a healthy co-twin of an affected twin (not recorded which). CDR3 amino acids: CASSGGLAGTQETQYF.